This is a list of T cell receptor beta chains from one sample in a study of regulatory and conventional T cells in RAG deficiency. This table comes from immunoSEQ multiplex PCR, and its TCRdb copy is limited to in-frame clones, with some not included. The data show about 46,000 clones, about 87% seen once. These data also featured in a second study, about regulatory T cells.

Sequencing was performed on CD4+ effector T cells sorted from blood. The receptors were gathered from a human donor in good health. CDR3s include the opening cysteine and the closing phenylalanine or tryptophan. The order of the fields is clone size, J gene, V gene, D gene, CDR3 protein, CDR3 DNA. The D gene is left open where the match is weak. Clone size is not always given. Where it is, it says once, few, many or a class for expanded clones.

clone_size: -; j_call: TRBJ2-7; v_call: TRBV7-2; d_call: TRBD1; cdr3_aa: CASSPQGALYEQYF; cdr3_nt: TGTGCCAGCAGCCCCCAGGGGGCGCTCTACGAGCAGTACTTC
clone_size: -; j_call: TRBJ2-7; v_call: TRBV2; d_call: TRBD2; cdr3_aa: CASSGRGGGATSGSSAGEQYF; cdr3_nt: TGTGCCAGCAGTGGAAGGGGGGGAGGGGCGACTAGCGGGAGCTCTGCAGGCGAGCAGTACTTC
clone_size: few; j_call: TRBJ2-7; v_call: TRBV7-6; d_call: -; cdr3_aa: CASSFGTGYEQYF; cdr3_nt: TGTGCCAGCAGCTTTGGCACAGGCTACGAGCAGTACTTC
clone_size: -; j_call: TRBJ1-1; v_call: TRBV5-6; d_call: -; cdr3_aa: CASSLIRELLDTEAFF; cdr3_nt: TGTGCCAGCAGCTTGATACGGGAACTATTGGACACTGAAGCTTTCTTT
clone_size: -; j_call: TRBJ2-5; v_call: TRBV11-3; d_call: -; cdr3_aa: CASSLVSSEQETQYF; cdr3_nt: TGTGCCAGCAGCTTGGTGTCTAGCGAACAAGAGACCCAGTACTTC
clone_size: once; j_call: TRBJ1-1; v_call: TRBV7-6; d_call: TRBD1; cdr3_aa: CASSLGLGTVNTEAFF; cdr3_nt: TGTGCCAGCAGCTTAGGCCTGGGGACAGTGAACACTGAAGCTTTCTTT
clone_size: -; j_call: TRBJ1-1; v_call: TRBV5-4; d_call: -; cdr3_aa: CASSSGEANTEAFF; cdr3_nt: TGTGCCAGCAGCTCCGGGGAGGCGAACACTGAAGCTTTCTTT
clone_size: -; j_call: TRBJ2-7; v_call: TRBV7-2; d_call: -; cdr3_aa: CASSLGRGYEQYF; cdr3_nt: TGTGCCAGCAGCTTAGGGAGGGGTTACGAGCAGTACTTC
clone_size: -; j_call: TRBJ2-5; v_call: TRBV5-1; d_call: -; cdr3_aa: CASSQRQDGETQYF; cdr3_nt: TGCGCCAGCAGCCAAAGACAGGATGGGGAGACCCAGTACTTC
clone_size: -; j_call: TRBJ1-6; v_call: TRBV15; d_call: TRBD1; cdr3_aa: CATSRVTGQGAGSPLHF; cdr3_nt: TGTGCCACCAGCAGAGTTACCGGACAGGGGGCCGGTTCACCCCTCCACTTT
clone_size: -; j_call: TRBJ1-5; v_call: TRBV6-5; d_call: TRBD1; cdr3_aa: CASSAGQGSGQPQHF; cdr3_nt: TGTGCCAGCAGTGCCGGACAGGGGTCGGGGCAGCCCCAGCATTTT
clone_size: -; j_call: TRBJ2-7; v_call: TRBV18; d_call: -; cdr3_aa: CASSPLGGGGPYEQYF; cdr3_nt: TGTGCCAGCTCACCACTTGGGGGAGGGGGCCCTTACGAGCAGTACTTC
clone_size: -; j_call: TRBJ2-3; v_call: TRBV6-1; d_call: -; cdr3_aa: CASSEGGSTDTQYF; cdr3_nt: TGTGCCAGCAGTGAAGGGGGCAGCACAGATACGCAGTATTTT
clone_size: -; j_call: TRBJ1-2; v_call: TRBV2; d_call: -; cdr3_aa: CASSSKHGANYGYTF; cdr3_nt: TGTGCCAGCAGTTCCAAACATGGAGCTAACTATGGCTACACCTTC
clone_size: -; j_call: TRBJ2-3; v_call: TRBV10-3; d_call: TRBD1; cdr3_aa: CAISEGTGGADTQYF; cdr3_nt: TGTGCCATCAGTGAAGGGACAGGTGGAGCAGATACGCAGTATTTT
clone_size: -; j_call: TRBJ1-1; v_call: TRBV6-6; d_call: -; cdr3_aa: CASSYSDSMTEAFF; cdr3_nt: TGTGCCAGCAGTTACTCCGACAGTATGACTGAAGCTTTCTTT
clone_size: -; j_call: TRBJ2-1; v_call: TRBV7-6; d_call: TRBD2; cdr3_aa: CASSPVGTMNNEQFF; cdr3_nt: TGTGCCAGCAGCCCAGTAGGGACTATGAACAATGAGCAGTTCTTC
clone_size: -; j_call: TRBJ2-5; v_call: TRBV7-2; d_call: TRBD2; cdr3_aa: CASSLELAGVGRETQYF; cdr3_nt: TGTGCCAGCAGCTTAGAACTAGCGGGGGTAGGTCGGGAGACCCAGTACTTC
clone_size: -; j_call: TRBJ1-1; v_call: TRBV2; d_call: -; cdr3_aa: CASSGRTVNTEAFF; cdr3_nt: TGTGCCAGCAGTGGGAGGACAGTGAACACTGAAGCTTTCTTT
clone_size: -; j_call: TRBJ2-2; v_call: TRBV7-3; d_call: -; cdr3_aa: CASSLAGPDTGELFF; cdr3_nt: TGTGCCAGCAGCTTGGCAGGGCCGGACACCGGGGAGCTGTTTTTT
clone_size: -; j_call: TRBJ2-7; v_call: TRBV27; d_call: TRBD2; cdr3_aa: CASSFETSGRGNEQYF; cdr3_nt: TGTGCCAGCAGTTTCGAGACTAGCGGGAGGGGTAACGAGCAGTACTTC
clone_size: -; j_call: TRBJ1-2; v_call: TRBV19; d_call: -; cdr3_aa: CASTPGAVYGYTF; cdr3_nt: TGTGCCAGTACCCCAGGGGCTGTCTATGGCTACACCTTC
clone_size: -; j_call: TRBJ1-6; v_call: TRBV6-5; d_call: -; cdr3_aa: CASRDTGNSPLHF; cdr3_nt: TGTGCCAGCAGAGACACAGGGAATTCACCCCTCCACTTT
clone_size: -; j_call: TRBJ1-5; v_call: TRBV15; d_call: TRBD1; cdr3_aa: CATSRESGGWQPQHF; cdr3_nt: TGTGCCACCAGCAGAGAGTCAGGGGGCTGGCAGCCCCAGCATTTT
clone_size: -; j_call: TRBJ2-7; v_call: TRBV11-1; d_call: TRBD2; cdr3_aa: CASSRTSGSFEQYF; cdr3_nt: TGTGCCAGCAGCCGTACTAGCGGGAGTTTCGAGCAGTACTTC
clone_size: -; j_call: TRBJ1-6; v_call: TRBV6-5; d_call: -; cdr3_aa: CASSYGLVSYNSPLHF; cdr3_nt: TGTGCCAGCAGTTACGGGCTGGTCTCCTATAATTCACCCCTCCACTTT
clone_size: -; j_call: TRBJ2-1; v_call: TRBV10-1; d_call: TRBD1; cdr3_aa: CASSTGDEQFF; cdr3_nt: TGCGCCAGCAGTACAGGGGATGAGCAGTTCTTC
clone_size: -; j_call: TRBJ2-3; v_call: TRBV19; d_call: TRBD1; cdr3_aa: CASSIGPGQSTDTQYF; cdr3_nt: TGTGCCAGTAGTATAGGTCCGGGACAGAGCACAGATACGCAGTATTTT
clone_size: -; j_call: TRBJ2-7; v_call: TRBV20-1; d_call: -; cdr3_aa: CSAVIRNEQYF; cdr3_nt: TGCAGTGCTGTCATTCGTAACGAGCAGTACTTC
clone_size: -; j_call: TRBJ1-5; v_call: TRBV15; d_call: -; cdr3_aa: CATSGWRTEGNQPQHF; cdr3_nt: TGTGCCACCAGCGGTTGGAGGACCGAGGGAAATCAGCCCCAGCATTTT
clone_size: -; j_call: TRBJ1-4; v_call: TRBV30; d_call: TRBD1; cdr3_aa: CAWTRQGANEKLFF; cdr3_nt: TGTGCCTGGACCCGACAGGGGGCTAATGAAAAACTGTTTTTT
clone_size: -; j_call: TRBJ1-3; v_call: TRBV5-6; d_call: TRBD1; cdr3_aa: CASSRQGAAGNTIYF; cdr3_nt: TGTGCCAGCAGCCGACAGGGGGCGGCTGGAAACACCATATATTTT
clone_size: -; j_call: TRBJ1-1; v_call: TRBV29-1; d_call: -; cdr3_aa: CSVEDPGTEAFF; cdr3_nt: TGCAGCGTTGAAGATCCTGGGACTGAAGCTTTCTTT
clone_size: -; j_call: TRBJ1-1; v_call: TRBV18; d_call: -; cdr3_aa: CASSPRGRAGTEAFF; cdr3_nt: TGTGCCAGCTCACCACGTGGGAGGGCTGGCACTGAAGCTTTCTTT
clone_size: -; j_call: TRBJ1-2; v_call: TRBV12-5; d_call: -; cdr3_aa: CASGFSSYGYTF; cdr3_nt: TGTGCTAGTGGCTTTTCCAGCTATGGCTACACCTTC
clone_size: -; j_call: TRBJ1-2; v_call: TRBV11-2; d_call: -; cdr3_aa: CASSLDPGVNYGYTF; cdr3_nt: TGTGCCAGCAGCTTAGATCCGGGGGTAAACTATGGCTACACCTTC